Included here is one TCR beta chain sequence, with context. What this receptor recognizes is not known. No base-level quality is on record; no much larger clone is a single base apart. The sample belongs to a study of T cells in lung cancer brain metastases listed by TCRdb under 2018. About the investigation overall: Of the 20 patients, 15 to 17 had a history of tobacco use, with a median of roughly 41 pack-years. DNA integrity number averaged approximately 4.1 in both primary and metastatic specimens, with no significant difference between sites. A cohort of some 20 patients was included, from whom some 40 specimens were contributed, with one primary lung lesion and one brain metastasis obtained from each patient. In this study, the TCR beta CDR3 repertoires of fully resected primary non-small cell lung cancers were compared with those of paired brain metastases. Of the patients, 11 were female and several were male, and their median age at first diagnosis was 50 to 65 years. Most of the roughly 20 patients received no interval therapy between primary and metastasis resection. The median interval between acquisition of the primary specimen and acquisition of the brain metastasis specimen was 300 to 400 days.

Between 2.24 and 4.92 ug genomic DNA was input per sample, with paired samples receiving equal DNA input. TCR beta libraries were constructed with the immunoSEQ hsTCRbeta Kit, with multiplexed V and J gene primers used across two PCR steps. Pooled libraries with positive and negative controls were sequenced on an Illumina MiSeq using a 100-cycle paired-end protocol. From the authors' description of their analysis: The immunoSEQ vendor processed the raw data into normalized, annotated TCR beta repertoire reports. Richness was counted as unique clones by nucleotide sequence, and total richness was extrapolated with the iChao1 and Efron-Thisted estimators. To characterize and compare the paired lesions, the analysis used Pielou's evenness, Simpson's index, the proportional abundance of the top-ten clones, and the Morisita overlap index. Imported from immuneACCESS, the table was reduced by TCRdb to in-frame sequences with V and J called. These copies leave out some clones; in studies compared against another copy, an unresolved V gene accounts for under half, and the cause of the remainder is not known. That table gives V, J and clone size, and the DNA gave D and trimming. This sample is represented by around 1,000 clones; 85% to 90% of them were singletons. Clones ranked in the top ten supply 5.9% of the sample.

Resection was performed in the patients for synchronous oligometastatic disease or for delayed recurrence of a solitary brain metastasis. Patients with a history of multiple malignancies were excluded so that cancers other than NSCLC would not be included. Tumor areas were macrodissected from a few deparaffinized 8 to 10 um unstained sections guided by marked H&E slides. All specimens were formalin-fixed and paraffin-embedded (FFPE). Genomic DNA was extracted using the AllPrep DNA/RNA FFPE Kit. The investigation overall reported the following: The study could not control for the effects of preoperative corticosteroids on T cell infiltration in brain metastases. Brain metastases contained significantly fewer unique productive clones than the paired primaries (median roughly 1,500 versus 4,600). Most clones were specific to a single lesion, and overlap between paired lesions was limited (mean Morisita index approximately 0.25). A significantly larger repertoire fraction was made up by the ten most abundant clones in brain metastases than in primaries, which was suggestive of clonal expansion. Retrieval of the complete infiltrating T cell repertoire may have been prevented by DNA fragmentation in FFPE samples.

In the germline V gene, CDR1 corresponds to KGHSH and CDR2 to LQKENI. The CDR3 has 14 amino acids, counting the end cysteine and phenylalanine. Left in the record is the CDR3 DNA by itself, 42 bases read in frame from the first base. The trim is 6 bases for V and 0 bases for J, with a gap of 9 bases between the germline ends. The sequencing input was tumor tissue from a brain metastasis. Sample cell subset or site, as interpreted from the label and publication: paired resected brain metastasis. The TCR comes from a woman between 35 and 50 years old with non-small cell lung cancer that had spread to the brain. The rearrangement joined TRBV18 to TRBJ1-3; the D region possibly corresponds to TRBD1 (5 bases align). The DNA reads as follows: TGTGCCAGCTCGACGGGGGGCTCTGGAAACACCATATATTTT. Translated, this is CASSTGGSGNTIYF. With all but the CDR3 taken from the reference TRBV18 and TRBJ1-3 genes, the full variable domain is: NAGVMQNPRHLVRRRGQEARLRCSPMKGHSHVYWYRQLPEEGLKFMVYLQKENIIDESGMPKERFSAEFPKEGPSILRIQQVVRGDSAAYFCASSTGGSGNTIYFGEGSWLTVV.